Listed here are 8 T cell receptor beta chains from one sample, sequenced in a study of low-dose radiotherapy and immunotherapy resistance in tumors. TRAV- and TRBV-specific primers, spanning alpha and beta chains, primed first-strand cDNA. For amplifying TCRs, the PCR ran for roughly 20 cycles with Phusion, which was used together with a constant-region primer and the adapter on the V primers. TCRdb independently ran MiXCR on the reads; one entry per CDR3 protein. The sample contains roughly 10,000 distinct CDR3 sequences, approximately 65% of which appear only once. The receptors were sampled from a human donor with advanced metastatic prostate, ovarian, gallbladder or colorectal cancer (not recorded which). This table probably holds off-target reads from a library built for another chain.

The V and J genes are TRBV5-4 and TRBJ2-5; D possibly matches TRBD1 or TRBD2 (5 bases each). Trimming shortened V by 0 bases and J by 1 base, and 19 bases separated the two germline ends. This CDR3 has 18 residues. Germline assignment: CDR1 SGHNT and CDR2 YYREEE (reference sequence). CDR3 coding DNA: TGTGCCAGCAGCTTGGGGCAGGGACCGGGCCCTGCCCAAGAGACCCAGTACTTC. It is translated as CASSLGQGPGPAQETQYF.

The count of this clonotype is one. The CDR3 reads CASSVGGTRESEQYF. DNA for the CDR3: TGTGCCAGCAGCGTAGGAGGGACTAGGGAATCAGAGCAGTACTTC. The V call is TRBV9, the J call TRBJ2-7, with 8 positions matching TRBD2. The CDR3 covers 15 residues. Germline CDR1 is SGDLS and CDR2 is YYNGEE. With V trimmed by 0 bases and J by 7 bases, 9 bases remained unmatched.

To note about this clonotype: A read error may produce the germline difference seen at one junction end. The chain combines TRBV5-4 with TRBJ2-1, with D possibly being TRBD2 (5 bases). This CDR3 spans 15 amino acids. Germline V gives CDR1 SGHNT, CDR2 YYREEE (reference sequence). CDR3 loop: CAISLVGVIYNEQFF. In DNA, the CDR3 is TGTGCCATCAGCTTGGTGGGAGTTATCTACAATGAGCAGTTCTTC.

In its sample, this clonotype was seen a few times. J is TRBJ2-3 and V is TRBV28, with D perhaps TRBD1 (6 bases). The V gene's germline CDR1 is MDHEN and CDR2 SYDVKM. This CDR3 is 15 amino acids long. Trimming took 6 bases from V and 6 from J, leaving 19 bases between them. CDR3: CASSAPGRGADTQYF. The CDR3 region has the DNA TGTGCCAGCAGCGCCCCCGGCAGGGGTGCTGATACGCAGTATTTT.

V usage is TRBV5-1 and J usage is TRBJ2-1, with TRBD2 identical over 9 bases. The CDR3 spans 14 residues. Germline-derived CDR1 and CDR2 are SGHRS and YFSETQ. Losses at the gene ends were 5 bases for V and 3 bases for J; bases not matched to a gene: 3. The CDR3 sequence: CASRTSGIYNEQFF. The CDR3 DNA sequence: TGCGCCAGCAGGACTAGCGGCATCTACAATGAGCAGTTCTTC.

The V gene is TRBV3-1, the J gene TRBJ1-6; a possible D gene is TRBD1 (6 bases). Germline CDR1 reads LGHDT; CDR2 reads YNNKEL (reference sequence). Trimming removed 0 bases from V and 7 bases from J, with 10 bases in between. The CDR3 covers 15 residues. In DNA form, the CDR3 reads TGTGCCAGCAGCCAAGATGGGACACCAAATTCACCCCTCCACTTT. Translation: CASSQDGTPNSPLHF.

This clonotype was counted between two and nine times. The genes are TRBV29-1 and TRBJ1-1, with D tentatively TRBD1 (5 bases). The CDR3 covers 13 residues. Germline lookup yields CDR1 SQVTM and CDR2 ANQGSEA. V gave up 4 bases and J gave up 4 bases, with 13 bases separating them. This chain's CDR3 is CSVGRGRGTEAFF. The CDR3 bases are TGCAGCGTTGGTCGGGGCCGGGGCACTGAAGCTTTCTTT.

J is TRBJ1-1 and V is TRBV6-8; D is uncertain. Germline V lookup: CDR1 MNHGY, CDR2 SAAAGT. CDR3 length: 13 residues. V was trimmed by 0 bases and J by 8 bases, leaving 10 bases between them. The CDR3 region is CASSYSRRQEAFF. Here the CDR3 DNA reads TGTGCCAGCAGTTACTCGCGGCGGCAGGAAGCTTTCTTT.